Described below is a single TCR beta chain sequence and its context. This sample is part of a study of blood T cell repertoires in COVID-19. Study-level background: The samples span acute and convalescent COVID-19 from the United States, Italy and Spain.

Germline V gene sequence: CDR1 SNHLY, CDR2 FYNNEI. V lost 5 bases to trimming and J lost 5 bases, with 15 bases between them. The CDR3 spans 14 residues. Sequencing was performed with immunoSEQ multiplex PCR; in TCRdb, only in-frame clones are kept and a portion is missing. Found here are around 500,000 clones, roughly 85% of them singletons; the top ten hold approximately 3.2%. The sequenced sample consisted of peripheral blood. The gene calls are TRBV2 and TRBJ2-5, with TRBD1 as a possible D gene (5 bases). The clonotype comes from a human donor in a cohort sampled during active COVID-19. This CDR3 reads CASSPTAGRETQYF. The DNA of the CDR3 is TGTGCCAGCAGTCCCACAGCAGGGCGGGAGACCCAGTACTTC. Drawing the rest from reference TRBV2 and TRBJ2-5, the complete variable domain is EPEVTQTPSHQVTQMGQEVILRCVPISNHLYFYWYRQILGQKVEFLVSFYNNEISEKSEIFDDQFSVERPDGSNFTLKIRSTKLEDSAMYFCASSPTAGRETQYFGPGTRLLVL.